The 19 T cell receptor beta chains below come from one sample, sequenced in a study of shared clonotypes between healthy human individuals. Sequencing was performed with immunoSEQ multiplex PCR; in TCRdb, only in-frame clones are kept and a portion is missing. The data contain about 79,000 clones, around 57% of them singletons. The specimen sequenced was memory CD8+ T cells sorted from blood. The subset was: CD45RO+ cells pooled with CCR7-negative TemRA cells. These receptors all come from a man aged 25 to 40 in good health.

V gene TRBV29-1 combines with J gene TRBJ2-1; 7 bases line up with TRBD1. V lost 4 bases and J lost 8; bases outside the gene matches: 2. The germline gives CDR1 SQVTM, CDR2 ANQGSEA. The CDR3 totals 11 residues. In DNA, the CDR3 is TGCAGCGTTGGACAGGGCTATGAGCAGTTCTTC. Translated, it gives CSVGQGYEQFF.

This chain uses TRBV28 with TRBJ1-1; possibly TRBD1 for D (5 bases). The CDR3 consists of 16 residues. The germline V gene has CDR1 MDHEN and CDR2 SYDVKM. Trimming stripped 4 bases from V and 3 bases from J, with 18 bases between. CDR3 sequence (DNA): TGTGCCAGCAGTTCGGGTGGGATAGGGGAGCACACTGAAGCTTTCTTT. Amino acids: CASSSGGIGEHTEAFF.

CDR3 sequence (DNA): TGTGCCAGCAGCCCTTCACAGGGGGCGGCGTACGAGCAGTACTTC. This sequence encodes CASSPSQGAAYEQYF. The rearrangement joins TRBV7-6 to TRBJ2-7; TRBD1 matches at 9 bases. Germline-derived CDR1 and CDR2 are SGHVS and FNYEAQ. V gave up 5 bases and J gave up 4 bases; unmatched junction bases: 9. The CDR3 has 15 amino acids.

The chain has TRBV25-1 and TRBJ2-1; tentative D call: TRBD2 (6 bases). Trimming removed 4 bases from V and 0 bases from J, with 10 bases in between. CDR3 length: 15 amino acids. Germline CDR1 reads MGHDK; CDR2 reads SYGVNS. CDR3 sequence: CASSAPDYSYNEQFF. DNA of the CDR3: TGTGCCAGCAGTGCCCCGGACTACTCCTACAATGAGCAGTTCTTC.

CDR3 coding DNA: TGTGCCAGCTCACCGCAGGGAATAGAAAAACTGTTTTTT. Encoded protein: CASSPQGIEKLFF. The rearrangement joins TRBV18 to TRBJ1-4, with a possible D match to TRBD1 (5 bases). Germline V CDR1 and CDR2: KGHSH, LQKENI. The ends were cut back, 3 bases at V and 8 bases at J, with 10 bases in the middle. The length of the CDR3 is 13 residues.

This chain joins TRBV7-8 and TRBJ2-5, with TRBD1 identical over 9 bases. The J segment lost 2 bases and the V segment lost 6 bases, leaving 1 base of the junction unmatched. The CDR3 runs 13 residues. Germline-derived CDR1 and CDR2 are SGHVS and FQNEAQ. This chain's CDR3 is CASSGTGQETQYF. The CDR3, as DNA: TGTGCCAGCAGTGGGACAGGGCAAGAGACCCAGTACTTC.

This clone has only a few counts. The rearrangement links TRBV11-2 to TRBJ2-7; D is possibly TRBD1 or TRBD2 (6 bases each). Germline V gene lookup returns CDR1 SGHAT and CDR2 FQNNGV. This CDR3 spans 13 amino acids. The ends were cut back, 5 bases at V and 8 bases at J, with 16 bases in the middle. The CDR3 DNA reads TGTGCCAGCAGCCCGGGACCGGGGGCGCAGCAGTACTTC. Translated, it gives CASSPGPGAQQYF. The full variable domain, its missing parts supplied by reference TRBV11-2 and TRBJ2-7, is EAGVAQSPRYKIIEKRQSVAFWCNPISGHATLYWYQQILGQGPKLLIQFQNNGVVDDSQLPKDRFSAERLKGVDSTLKIQPAKLEDSAVYLCASSPGPGAQQYFGPGTRLTVT.

This chain connects TRBV6-6 to TRBJ2-3; tentative D call: TRBD1 (5 bases). Trimming took 8 bases from V and 11 from J, leaving 17 bases between them. Looked up from germline, CDR1 is MNHNY and CDR2 is SVGAGI (reference sequence). CDR3 length: 12 residues. The CDR3 sequence is CASAVSGLRQYF. The CDR3 DNA reads as TGTGCCAGCGCGGTCTCAGGGCTGAGGCAGTATTTT.

This clone showed up just a few times. The chain is built from TRBV15 and TRBJ2-5, with 7 bases fitting TRBD2. The CDR3 runs to 17 residues. V gave up 0 bases and J gave up 4 bases; unmatched junction bases: 11. The V gene's germline CDR1 is LNHNV and CDR2 YYDKDF (reference sequence). DNA of the CDR3: TGTGCCACCAGCAGAGAGCGTCCAGCGGGGTCCTTAGAGACCCAGTACTTC. Its protein product is CATSRERPAGSLETQYF.

The chain combines TRBV4-1 with TRBJ2-7; TRBD2 matches 9 bases. The CDR3 length is 17 residues. Germline lookup yields CDR1 MGHRA and CDR2 YSYEKL. Unmatched junction bases numbered 9, after V lost 1 base and J lost 2 bases. The CDR3 reads CASSQVDLVAGAYEQYF. CDR3 sequence (DNA): TGCGCCAGCAGCCAAGTAGATTTGGTAGCGGGAGCCTACGAGCAGTACTTC.

The chain links TRBV29-1 to TRBJ2-1; TRBD1 agrees at 9 bases. V lost 6 bases, J lost 8 bases, and 8 bases stayed unmatched. The CDR3 is 13 residues long. Germline loops: CDR1 SQVTM, CDR2 ANQGSEA. The CDR3 spells CSVIRDRVDEQFF. CDR3 DNA: TGCAGCGTCATCCGGGACAGGGTGGATGAGCAGTTCTTC.

The rearrangement joins TRBV28 to TRBJ1-5, with a tentative D call TRBD1 (6 bases). The CDR3 is 16 residues long. Trimming took 2 bases from V and 4 from J, leaving 15 bases between them. Germline CDR1 reads MDHEN; CDR2 reads SYDVKM. CDR3 residues: CASSLGLEGENQPQHF. The CDR3 DNA is TGTGCCAGCAGTTTAGGCCTGGAGGGGGAAAATCAGCCCCAGCATTTT. Drawing the rest from reference TRBV28 and TRBJ1-5, the complete variable domain is DVKVTQSSRYLVKRTGEKVFLECVQDMDHENMFWYRQDPGLGLRLIYFSYDVKMKEKGDIPEGYSVSREKKERFSLILESASTNQTSMYLCASSLGLEGENQPQHFGDGTRLSIL.

The chain employs TRBV6-1 and TRBJ2-6; D gene uncertain. Germline V gene lookup returns CDR1 MNHNS and CDR2 SASEGT. The CDR3 length is 15 residues. V was shortened by 2 bases and J by 0 bases, with 5 bases between the two germline ends. In DNA form, the CDR3 reads TGTGCCAGCAGTGAACAGGACTCTGGGGCCAACGTCCTGACTTTC. Amino acid sequence: CASSEQDSGANVLTF.

The J gene is TRBJ1-1, the V gene TRBV28, with 8 bases that match TRBD1. Germline values: CDR1 MDHEN, CDR2 SYDVKM. This CDR3 is built from 14 residues. Trimming took 3 bases from V and 4 from J; bases not matched to a gene: 4. The CDR3 region has the DNA TGTGCCAGCAGTTTTACAGGGGGGGTCACTGAAGCTTTCTTT. Translation gives CASSFTGGVTEAFF. Looking up the rest from reference TRBV28 and TRBJ1-1 gives the full variable domain: DVKVTQSSRYLVKRTGEKVFLECVQDMDHENMFWYRQDPGLGLRLIYFSYDVKMKEKGDIPEGYSVSREKKERFSLILESASTNQTSMYLCASSFTGGVTEAFFGQGTRLTVV.

The genes are TRBV5-4 and TRBJ2-1; possibly TRBD2 for D (6 bases). V was cut by 5 bases and J by 7 bases, with 13 bases left in between. CDR1 and CDR2 (germline): SGHNT, YYREEE (reference sequence). This CDR3 contains 13 residues. CDR3 in amino acids: CASRATGRNEQFF. In DNA, the CDR3 is TGTGCCAGCAGGGCCACTGGGAGGAATGAGCAGTTCTTC.

The rearrangement links TRBV11-2 to TRBJ1-4; D unclear. Germline values: CDR1 SGHAT, CDR2 FQNNGV. The CDR3 has 11 residues. Trimming took off 6 bases at V and 10 bases at J, with 9 bases between the two ends. The CDR3 protein is CASSPDGKLFF. The CDR3 DNA reads TGTGCCAGCAGTCCGGATGGAAAACTGTTTTTT.

The rearrangement uses TRBV6-4 and TRBJ2-2; the D is unclear. CDR3 length: 14 amino acids. Germline CDR1 is MRHNA and CDR2 is SNTAGT. Trimming pared 4 bases from V and 4 bases from J, leaving 10 bases between. Here the CDR3 reads CASSVGASTGELFF. In DNA, the CDR3 is TGTGCCAGCAGTGTTGGCGCTAGCACCGGGGAGCTGTTTTTT.

CDR3: CATWPWGQGNTGELFF. The CDR3 nucleotides read TGTGCCACCTGGCCTTGGGGACAGGGAAACACCGGGGAGCTGTTTTTT. The chain joins TRBV10-3 to TRBJ2-2, with TRBD1 identical over 9 bases. This CDR3 contains 16 residues. V lost 10 bases to trimming and J lost 2 bases; unmatched junction nucleotides: 11. In germline, CDR1 is ENHRY, CDR2 SYGVKD.

This clone was counted many times. The V and J genes are TRBV28 and TRBJ2-7, with a weak D call TRBD1 (5 bases). Between the trimmed V and J ends, which lost 9 bases and 8 bases, there was a span of 29 bases. There are 16 residues in the CDR3. The V gene's germline CDR1 is MDHEN and CDR2 SYDVKM. The CDR3 reads CASPPPGKAIQWKQYF. CDR3 nucleotides: TGTGCCAGTCCTCCCCCAGGGAAGGCCATTCAGTGGAAGCAGTACTTC.